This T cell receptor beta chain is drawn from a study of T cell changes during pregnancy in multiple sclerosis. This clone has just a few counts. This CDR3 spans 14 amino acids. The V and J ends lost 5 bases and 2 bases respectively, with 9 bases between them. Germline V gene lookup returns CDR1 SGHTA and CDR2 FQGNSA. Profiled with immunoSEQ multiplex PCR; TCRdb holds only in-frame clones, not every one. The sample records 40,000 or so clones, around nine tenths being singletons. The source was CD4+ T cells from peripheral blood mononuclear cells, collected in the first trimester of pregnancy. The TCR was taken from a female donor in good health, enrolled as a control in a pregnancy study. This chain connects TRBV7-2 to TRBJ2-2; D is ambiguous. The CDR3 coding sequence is TGTGCCAGCAGCCCGCAGGTTAACACCGGGGAGCTGTTTTTT. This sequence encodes CASSPQVNTGELFF.